The present T cell receptor beta chain was sequenced within a study of blood T cell repertoires in COVID-19. Study context: Researchers got acute and convalescent COVID-19 samples from the United States, Italy and Spain. The analysed material was cDNA or gDNA that came from T cells, B-cell-depleted T cells, or PBMCs.

V lost 2 bases to trimming and J lost 8 bases, with 10 bases between them. Germline V gene sequence: CDR1 KGHSH, CDR2 LQKENI. This CDR3 comprises 14 residues. Source study methods: For nucleated cells, counts were estimated from reference gene primer amplification. Method: immunoSEQ multiplex PCR; TCRdb's copy keeps in-frame clones and lacks some. V and J calls and clone size come straight from that table; D and trimming were deduced from the DNA. The sample holds 95,000 to 150,000 clones, around nine tenths seen once. Sequenced sample: peripheral blood. The origin of this receptor is a woman aged 80 or older with acute or convalescent COVID-19. This chain links TRBV18 with TRBJ2-6; TRBD1 is a possible D gene (6 bases). The CDR3 region has the DNA TGTGCCAGCTCACCAGTTCAGGGGACCAACGTCCTGACTTTC. Translated: CASSPVQGTNVLTF.